Listed below are T cell receptor beta chains from one sample, sequenced in a study of blood T cells in healthy people across ages. One entry per CDR3 protein, called by TCRdb with MiXCR from the 5' RACE reads. The sample has roughly 800,000 distinct CDR3 sequences, around 36% seen once. The material sequenced was blood. These receptors all come from a man aged 18-30 years in good health. Each CDR3 is given with its conserved first and last residue. Expanded clones are given a class, and other clones once, few, many or no size at all.

>-|TRBV5-1
CASSLVQRDSNEQFF
>-|TRBV7-2
CASSSEGGFSNQPQHF
>once|TRBV20-1
CSARPARGERTGELFF
>many|TRBV4-3
CASSRDRGNEYEQYF
>many|TRBV20-1
CSASAGGGGTEAFF
>-|TRBV9
CASNLAAGGLYNEQFF
>many|TRBV25-1
CASSEGDRQADTQYF
>many|TRBV7-8
CASSPGAGNYGYTF
>many|TRBV5-1
CASSFRTESSTDTQYF
>-|TRBV5-5
CASSRQGPGELFF
>-|TRBV24-1
CATSDFQPGLAGGSADEQYF
>many|TRBV7-9
CASSLISGIETQYF
>-|TRBV20-1
CSADPRDRGSDEQFF
>-|TRBV3-1
CASRTSGVGSYNEQYF
>-|TRBV6-2/TRBV6-3
CASRSHGDRGDQPQHF
>-|TRBV5-1
CASSLAGNYRAGELFF
>-|TRBV9
CASSASAGGSYNEQFF
>-|TRBV3-1
CASSRDSIINEQYF
>-|TRBV21-1
CASTTTDSPLHF
>-|TRBV20-1
CSAGGPNSNQPQHF
>-|TRBV12-3/TRBV12-4
CASRQGGLAGAMQFF
>few|TRBV29-1
CSVEGTPIQETQYF
>many|TRBV29-1
CSVPGDSNYGYTF
>few|TRBV20-1
CSARDRTGANYGYTF
>-|TRBV4-2
CASSQVGENTGELFF
>many|TRBV18
CASSPGAGSTDTQYF